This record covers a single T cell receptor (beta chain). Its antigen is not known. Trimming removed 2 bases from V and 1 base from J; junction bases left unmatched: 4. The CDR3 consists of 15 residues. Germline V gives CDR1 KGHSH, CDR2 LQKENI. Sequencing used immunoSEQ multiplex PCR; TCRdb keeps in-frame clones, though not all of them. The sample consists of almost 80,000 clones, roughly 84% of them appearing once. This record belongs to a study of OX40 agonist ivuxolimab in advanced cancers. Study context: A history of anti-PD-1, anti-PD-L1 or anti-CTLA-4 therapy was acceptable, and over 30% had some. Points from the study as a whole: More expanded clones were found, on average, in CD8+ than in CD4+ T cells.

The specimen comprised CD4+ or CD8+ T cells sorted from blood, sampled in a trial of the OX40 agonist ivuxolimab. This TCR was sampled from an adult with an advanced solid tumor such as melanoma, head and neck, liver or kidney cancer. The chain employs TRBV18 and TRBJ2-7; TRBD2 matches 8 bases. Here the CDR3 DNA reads TGTGCCAGCTCACCAAATAGCGGGACATCCTACGAGCAGTACTTC. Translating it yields CASSPNSGTSYEQYF.